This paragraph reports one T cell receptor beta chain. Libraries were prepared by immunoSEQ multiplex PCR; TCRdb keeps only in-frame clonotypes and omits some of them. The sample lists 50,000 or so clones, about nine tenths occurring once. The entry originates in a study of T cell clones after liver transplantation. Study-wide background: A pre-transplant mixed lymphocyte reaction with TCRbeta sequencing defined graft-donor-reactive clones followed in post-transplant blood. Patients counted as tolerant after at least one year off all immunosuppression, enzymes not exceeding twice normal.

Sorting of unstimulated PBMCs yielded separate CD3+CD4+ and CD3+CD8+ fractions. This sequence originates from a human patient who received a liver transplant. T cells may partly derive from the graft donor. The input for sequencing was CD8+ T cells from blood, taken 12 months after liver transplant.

CDR3 amino acids: CASSSGTPNYGYTF. The CDR3 region has the DNA TGTGCCAGCAGCTCCGGGACTCCTAACTATGGCTACACCTTC. The chain carries TRBV7-8 and TRBJ1-2; a weak D match, TRBD1 (5 bases). Germline loops: CDR1 SGHVS, CDR2 FQNEAQ. V shed 4 bases and J shed 0 bases, with 9 bases lying between them. CDR3 length equals 14 residues.